Each of the 2 T cell receptor beta chains below was sequenced from the same sample in a study of T-cell memory formation after mild COVID-19. A single record per CDR3 protein comes from TCRdb applying MiXCR to the 5' RACE reads. The table includes about 190,000 distinct CDR3 sequences, roughly 27% detected once. Input material: PBMCs or a T cell subset sorted from them (not recorded which). The origin of the receptors is an adult woman who had mild COVID-19 (a few samples of this study predate the infection). Cell type and time point are not known.

The chain carries TRBV10-3 and TRBJ2-5; TRBD2 is a possible D gene (6 bases). V lost 0 bases and J lost 2, with 13 bases in between. CDR1 is ENHRY and CDR2 is SYGVKD in the germline V gene. The CDR3 loop spans 16 amino acids. CDR3 bases: TGTGCCATCAGTGAGTCGGCAGGGAGGCCTCAAGAGACCCAGTACTTC. It yields the protein CAISESAGRPQETQYF.

V is TRBV29-1 and J is TRBJ2-2; either TRBD1 or TRBD2 may fit D (5 bases each). The V gene lost 0 bases and the J gene lost 5 bases, with 13 bases spanning the gap. CDR3 size: 15 residues. Germline assignment: CDR1 SQVTM and CDR2 ANQGSEA. The CDR3 protein is CSVEERGRVTGELFF. The CDR3 nucleotides are TGCAGCGTTGAAGAGAGGGGCAGGGTAACCGGGGAGCTGTTTTTT.